A single sample gave rise to the 2 T cell receptor beta chains below, sequenced in a study of Graves' ophthalmopathy and Graves' hyperthyroidism. Amplified TCR beta CDR3 regions were obtained using RNA transcripts as template. Following a first-round RT-PCR that used HTBI primers, a second-round multiplex PCR was carried out. TCRdb itself ran the multiplex PCR reads through MiXCR, one entry per CDR3 protein. Of roughly 700,000 distinct CDR3 sequences in the sample, 35% to 50% were seen once. The source material was peripheral blood. The source of these receptors is an adult man with Graves' ophthalmopathy.

This clonotype was counted many times. The chain has TRBV10-3 and TRBJ2-7; the match to TRBD1 covers 7 bases. The V segment lost 2 bases and the J segment 2 bases; nucleotides outside the gene matches: 3. CDR1 is ENHRY, CDR2 SYGVKD, per germline. The CDR3 sequence is 14 residues long. In DNA, the CDR3 is TGTGCCATCAGTGAGGACAGGGTAACCTACGAGCAGTACTTC. Protein sequence: CAISEDRVTYEQYF.

This chain uses TRBV20-1 with TRBJ1-5; 10 positions agree with TRBD1. The CDR3 has 16 amino acids. The junction had 8 bases not matched to a gene; V was cut back by 1 base and J by 5 bases. Germline-derived CDR1 and CDR2 are DFQATT and SNEGSKA (reference sequence). Here the CDR3 reads CSARVILGTGDQPQHF. In DNA form, the CDR3 reads TGCAGTGCTAGAGTAATCTTGGGGACAGGGGATCAGCCCCAGCATTTT.